The sequence of this T cell receptor (beta chain) was determined in a study of T cell changes during pregnancy in multiple sclerosis. Germline CDR1 and CDR2: MGHRA and YSYEKL. The CDR3 has 14 amino acids. The V and J ends lost 2 bases and 4 bases respectively, with 11 bases between them. The repertoire was sequenced with immunoSEQ multiplex PCR; TCRdb's copy has only in-frame clones and lacks some. The sample records 30,000 to 40,000 clones, 89% being singletons. The sample consisted of CD4+ T cells from peripheral blood mononuclear cells, taken after pregnancy. This chain links TRBV4-1 with TRBJ1-2; D is uncertain. This sequence originates from a female donor in good health, enrolled as a control in a pregnancy study. The CDR3 loop reads CASSQSEGSYGYTF. CDR3 bases: TGCGCCAGCAGCCAATCCGAGGGATCCTATGGCTACACCTTC.